A selection of T cell receptor beta chains follows, all from one sample in a study of blood T cell repertoires in COVID-19. Some clones are missing from TCRdb's copy, which holds only in-frame ones; the method was immunoSEQ multiplex PCR. The repertoire includes about 68,000 clones, 84% of them detected once, and around 9.5% sits in the top ten. Sequenced input: peripheral blood. These TCRs come from a man in his forties or fifties with active COVID-19. Both conserved end residues are part of each CDR3. Some rows mark clone size as missing; the rest say once, few, many or name a class of expanded clone.

J gene,V gene,clone size,CDR3 protein
TRBJ2-1,TRBV3-1/TRBV3-2,.,CASSQDGVLAGLNEQFF
TRBJ2-5,TRBV7-9,.,CASSIGQGGETQYF
TRBJ2-5,TRBV20-1,.,CSAGRGETQYF
TRBJ2-3,TRBV7-9,.,CASSLLVRDTQYF
TRBJ2-1,TRBV12-3/TRBV12-4,.,CASSLSGNEQFF
TRBJ1-2,TRBV6-5,once,CASSYWSRANYGYTF
TRBJ2-1,TRBV5-5,.,CASSLALQNEQFF
TRBJ1-1,TRBV13,.,CASSDRGMATEAFF
TRBJ1-4,TRBV18,.,CASSPPGQWAEKLFF
TRBJ2-5,TRBV6-5,.,CASSRQGFQETQYF
TRBJ2-3,TRBV5-1,.,CASSSDRVSDTQYF
TRBJ2-5,TRBV3-1/TRBV3-2,.,CASSQGGRETQYF
TRBJ2-7,TRBV6-5,.,CASQRGRIPSYEQYF
TRBJ2-5,TRBV4-1,.,CASSQESGLVGQYF
TRBJ1-2,TRBV29-1,.,CSVEVRQARVHGYTF
TRBJ1-4,TRBV3-1/TRBV3-2,.,CASSQDLWTGGNEKLFF
TRBJ2-1,TRBV10-3,.,CAIRRGLAGASYNEQFF
TRBJ1-6,TRBV6-4,.,CASSSRGRSSSSYNSPLHF
TRBJ2-5,TRBV5-4,few,CASSLSTTDSHF
TRBJ2-7,TRBV15,.,CATSRGFGQGAIYEQYF
TRBJ1-2,TRBV7-8,.,CASSSAGGTYGYTF
TRBJ1-4,TRBV19,.,CASSTELSKDEKLFF
TRBJ2-1,TRBV18,once,CASSPTAGSYNEQFF
TRBJ2-7,TRBV3-1/TRBV3-2,.,CASTRTGQGVYEQYF
TRBJ2-7,TRBV6-5,few,CASRTSESYEQYF
TRBJ2-5,TRBV14,.,CASSPGGAQETQYF